The next 11 T cell receptor beta chains were all read from a single sample in a study of blood T cell repertoires in COVID-19. TCRdb's table, derived via immunoSEQ multiplex PCR, lists solely in-frame clones and lacks some. The data show about 300,000 clones, 89% seen once. Material: PBMCs or T cells enriched from blood (not recorded which). All receptors come from a woman in her fifties or sixties who had been exposed to COVID-19.

The chain uses TRBV5-1 and TRBJ1-2, with D maybe TRBD1 (5 bases). Trimming shortened V by 5 bases and J by 5 bases, and 16 bases separated the two germline ends. Germline CDR1 SGHRS, CDR2 YFSETQ. The CDR3 contains 14 residues. This CDR3 reads CASSSDRRAYGYTF. Written as DNA, the CDR3 is TGCGCCAGCAGTTCTGACAGACGCGCGTATGGCTACACCTTC.

V gene TRBV4-1 combines with J gene TRBJ1-1; D remains unclear. Trimming cost V 0 bases and J 4 bases, with 18 bases left between them. The V gene's germline CDR1 is MGHRA and CDR2 YSYEKL. The CDR3 runs to 17 residues. As DNA, the CDR3 is TGCGCCAGCAGCCAAGATCCAGGAGGGTCATTGGGCACTGAAGCTTTCTTT. This sequence encodes CASSQDPGGSLGTEAFF.

A single count supports this clone. The chain recombines TRBV20-1 with TRBJ1-1; 7 positions match TRBD1. With V trimmed by 3 bases and J by 11 bases, 9 bases remained unmatched. Germline V CDR1 and CDR2: DFQATT, SNEGSKA (reference sequence). The CDR3 runs to 12 residues. The CDR3 reads CSASTGDLRAFF. CDR3 sequence (DNA): TGCAGTGCTAGTACAGGGGACCTGAGGGCTTTCTTT.

This chain uses TRBV7-9 with TRBJ2-2; D remains ambiguous. The CDR3 spans 15 residues. Looked up from germline, CDR1 is SEHNR and CDR2 is FQNEAQ (reference sequence). The germline V and J ends were trimmed by 5 bases and 1 base, with 11 bases remaining between them. CDR3 in amino acids: CASSNEAKNTGELFF. DNA of the CDR3: TGTGCCAGCAGCAACGAAGCCAAGAACACCGGGGAGCTGTTTTTT.

J is TRBJ1-2 and V is TRBV28; the D gene is possibly TRBD1 (6 bases). V was trimmed by 4 bases and J by 7 bases, leaving 16 bases between them. Germline CDR1 MDHEN, CDR2 SYDVKM. The CDR3 length is 14 residues. The CDR3 loop is CASSYGFQGPGYTF. DNA of the CDR3: TGTGCCAGCAGTTACGGTTTTCAGGGGCCTGGCTACACCTTC.

The chain's CDR3 is CASSLRSASEYTGELFF. The CDR3, as DNA: TGCGCCAGCAGCCTCCGTTCGGCTAGCGAATACACCGGGGAGCTGTTTTTT. The rearrangement links TRBV5-1 to TRBJ2-2; a possible D gene is TRBD2 (6 bases). Germline V gene sequence: CDR1 SGHRS, CDR2 YFSETQ. Trimming cost V 4 bases and J 3 bases, with 19 bases left between them. The CDR3 has 17 residues.

V usage is TRBV3-1 (or the pseudogene TRBV3-2) and J usage is TRBJ1-3, with 7 bases that match TRBD1. This CDR3 has 14 residues. V was pared by 4 bases and J by 3 bases, with 3 bases of the junction left unmatched. Germline values: CDR1 LGHDT, CDR2 YNNKEL (reference sequence). The DNA of the CDR3 is TGTGCCAGCAGCCGAGGACAGGATGGAAACACCATATATTTT. Its translation: CASSRGQDGNTIYF.

This clone was seen at least ten times. The rearrangement links TRBV2 to TRBJ2-2; 9 bases agree with TRBD2. From germline, CDR1 is SNHLY and CDR2 FYNNEI. This CDR3 is 15 amino acids long. Germline trimming cut 4 bases from V and 7 bases from J; bases unmatched to any gene: 7. The chain's CDR3 is CASSGLAGVHGELFF. CDR3 in DNA: TGTGCCAGCAGTGGATTAGCGGGGGTCCACGGGGAGCTGTTTTTT.

V and J are TRBV7-9 and TRBJ1-1; D is unresolved. Trimming took 6 bases from V and 2 from J, leaving 10 bases between them. The germline V gene has CDR1 SEHNR and CDR2 FQNEAQ (reference sequence). The CDR3 is 13 residues long. The CDR3 nucleotides read TGTGCCAGCAGGTCCGGGTCCAACACTGAAGCTTTCTTT. Amino acids: CASRSGSNTEAFF. Together with reference TRBV7-9 and TRBJ1-1, the CDR3 gives the full variable domain: DTGVSQNPRHKITKRGQNVTFRCDPISEHNRLYWYRQTLGQGPEFLTYFQNEAQLEKSRLLSDRFSAERPKGSFSTLEIQRTEQGDSAMYLCASRSGSNTEAFFGQGTRLTVV.

The CDR3 DNA reads as TGTGCCAGCTCACCGGGAGTGGAACTGTTTTTT. It codes for CASSPGVELFF. This chain links TRBV18 with TRBJ1-4, with D hard to call. The V end was cut by 3 bases, the J end by 12 bases, with 8 bases between. The CDR3 spans 11 residues. CDR1 is KGHSH and CDR2 is LQKENI in the germline V gene.

The chain carries TRBV11-2 and TRBJ2-7, with 7 bases lining up with TRBD1. Germline CDR1 is SGHAT and CDR2 is FQNNGV. After removal of 1 base from V and 0 bases from J, the junction contained 3 bases not matched to a gene. CDR3 length: 15 amino acids. CDR3 residues: CASSLATGDSYEQYF. CDR3 nucleotide sequence: TGTGCCAGCAGCTTAGCTACAGGGGACTCCTACGAGCAGTACTTC.